One and the same sample provided the 17 T cell receptor beta chains below, sequenced in a study of blood T cell repertoires in COVID-19 (dated by TCRdb to 2018 to 2021). The method behind the library was the immunoSEQ multiplex PCR assay. In TCRdb, the immuneACCESS table is reduced to in-frame sequences with V and J assigned. These tables do not hold every clone; where another copy was compared, an unresolved V gene accounts for under half, and the others remain unexplained. The sample table shows some 270,000 clones, and roughly 90% are seen once. The biggest ten clones account for 2.8% of the sample. Sequencing was performed on PBMCs or T cells enriched from blood (not recorded which). Receptor source: a middle-aged man who had been exposed to COVID-19.

This rearrangement joins TRBV5-1 to TRBJ2-5; 11 bases agree with TRBD2. The CDR3 has 15 amino acids. Germline-derived CDR1 and CDR2 are SGHRS and YFSETQ. With V trimmed by 4 bases and J by 5 bases, 7 bases remained unmatched. The CDR3: CASSGGTSGGETQYF. CDR3 nucleotides: TGCGCCAGCAGCGGCGGGACTAGCGGTGGGGAGACCCAGTACTTC.

V and J are TRBV2 and TRBJ1-3; tentative D call: TRBD1 (5 bases). The CDR3 runs to 13 residues. The germline V gene encodes CDR1 SNHLY and CDR2 FYNNEI. V lost 4 bases and J lost 2, with 6 bases in between. The DNA of the CDR3 is TGTGCCAGCAGTGTGGGGCCTGGAAACACCATATATTTT. It translates to CASSVGPGNTIYF.

This chain joins TRBV18 and TRBJ2-7, with TRBD1 as a possible D gene (5 bases). This CDR3 is built from 12 residues. Trimming removed 3 bases at V and 7 bases at J, with 10 bases between. The germline gives CDR1 KGHSH, CDR2 LQKENI. As DNA, the CDR3 is TGTGCCAGCTCACCTCAGGGTGGGGAGCAGTACTTC. Translating it yields CASSPQGGEQYF.

This clone was counted a few times. V and J are TRBV5-3 and TRBJ1-5; TRBD1 aligns across 10 bases. TRBV5-3 is identified as an open reading frame with a role that is uncertain. Trimming removed 4 bases from V and 4 bases from J; junction bases left unmatched: 2. CDR3 length: 14 residues. The CDR3 protein is CARSLGQGNQPQHF. CDR3 bases: TGTGCCAGAAGCCTGGGACAGGGGAATCAGCCCCAGCATTTT.

This chain uses TRBV24-1 with TRBJ2-3; 9 nucleotides align to TRBD2. The CDR3 runs 16 residues. Germline V CDR1 and CDR2: KGHDR, SFDVKD. J was trimmed by 3 bases and V by 2 bases; bases with no gene match: 5. The CDR3 is CATSDSYSGRTDTQYF. As DNA, the CDR3 is TGTGCCACCAGTGATTCTTACAGCGGGAGGACAGATACGCAGTATTTT.

The gene calls are TRBV7-9 and TRBJ2-2; D is uncertain. V was cut by 5 bases and J by 4 bases, with 11 bases left in between. The CDR3 totals 14 residues. CDR1 and CDR2 (germline): SEHNR, FQNEAQ (reference sequence). The CDR3 DNA reads as TGTGCCAGCAGCCTGCTATCCGGCACCGGGGAGCTGTTTTTT. This sequence encodes CASSLLSGTGELFF.

This chain joins TRBV25-1 and TRBJ2-5; TRBD1 aligns across 7 bases. CDR1 is MGHDK, CDR2 SYGVNS, per germline. The CDR3 totals 14 residues. Trimming cost V 4 bases and J 3 bases; bases outside gene matches: 5. The CDR3 DNA sequence: TGTGCCAGCAGTGGGCCCGGGACAGAAGAGACCCAGTACTTC. Amino acids: CASSGPGTEETQYF.

In this sample, this clone turned up a few times. The chain uses TRBV10-2 and TRBJ1-5; a possible D gene is TRBD1 (6 bases). V was shortened by 5 bases and J by 6 bases, with 11 bases between the two germline ends. CDR3 length equals 13 residues. Germline V gives CDR1 WSHSY, CDR2 SAAADI. CDR3: CASSTGQAQPQHF. Written as DNA, the CDR3 is TGCGCCAGCAGTACAGGGCAAGCTCAGCCCCAGCATTTT.

This clone was detected only once. The V and J genes are TRBV2 and TRBJ1-5; D is unresolved. This CDR3 is 13 amino acids long. Trimming removed 5 bases at V and 4 bases at J, with 9 bases between. CDR1 is SNHLY, CDR2 FYNNEI, per germline. This CDR3 is CASSQQMNQPQHF. The CDR3 nucleotides are TGTGCCAGCAGTCAACAGATGAATCAGCCCCAGCATTTT. Together with reference TRBV2 and TRBJ1-5, the CDR3 gives the full variable domain: EPEVTQTPSHQVTQMGQEVILRCVPISNHLYFYWYRQILGQKVEFLVSFYNNEISEKSEIFDDQFSVERPDGSNFTLKIRSTKLEDSAMYFCASSQQMNQPQHFGDGTRLSIL.

In its sample, this clone was seen a few times. The chain is built from TRBV19 and TRBJ2-1; 7 nucleotides agree with TRBD2. Germline V gene lookup returns CDR1 LNHDA and CDR2 SQIVND (reference sequence). CDR3 size: 15 residues. The V gene end was trimmed by 5 bases and the J gene end by 3 bases; junction bases not matched to a gene: 7. The chain's CDR3 is CASSRSAGVYNEQFF. CDR3 DNA: TGTGCCAGTAGTCGGTCTGCGGGAGTCTACAATGAGCAGTTCTTC.

The chain links TRBV30 to TRBJ1-2; TRBD1 is a possible D gene (6 bases). CDR1 is GTSNPN and CDR2 is SVGIG in the germline V gene (reference sequence). The CDR3 spans 11 residues. V lost 6 bases to trimming and J lost 7 bases, with 12 bases between them. The CDR3 nucleotides read TGTGCCTGTAACCAACAGGGTGGCTACACCTTC. It yields the protein CACNQQGGYTF.

The V and J genes are TRBV18 and TRBJ2-7; weak D call: TRBD1 (5 bases). CDR3 length equals 13 residues. Germline V gene lookup returns CDR1 KGHSH and CDR2 LQKENI. V was clipped by 6 bases and J by 2 bases, with 11 bases between them. In DNA form, the CDR3 reads TGTGCCAGCTCCAGCAGACAGACCTACGAGCAGTACTTC. Amino acid sequence: CASSSRQTYEQYF.

The chain employs TRBV9 and TRBJ2-5; 9 bases match TRBD2. V was pared by 2 bases and J by 2 bases, with 4 bases of the junction left unmatched. Germline CDR1 reads SGDLS; CDR2 reads YYNGEE. The CDR3 is 15 amino acids. In DNA form, the CDR3 reads TGTGCCAGCAGCGTTATGACTAGCGGACAAGAGACCCAGTACTTC. Protein product: CASSVMTSGQETQYF.

The J gene is TRBJ2-1, the V gene TRBV12-5; the match to TRBD1 covers 10 bases. From germline, CDR1 is LGHNT and CDR2 FRNRAP. The CDR3 runs to 14 residues. V lost 7 bases, J lost 8 bases, and 8 bases stayed unmatched. CDR3 in amino acids: CASARDRGWDEQFF. The CDR3 coding sequence is TGTGCTAGTGCCCGGGACAGGGGTTGGGATGAGCAGTTCTTC.

This rearrangement joins TRBV10-3 to TRBJ1-1; unclear D gene. Germline V gene lookup returns CDR1 ENHRY and CDR2 SYGVKD. This CDR3 is 15 amino acids long. Trimming shortened V by 1 base and J by 4 bases, and 13 bases separated the two germline ends. Here the CDR3 DNA reads TGTGCCATCAGTGAGTTCGGCGGGGTGGGCACTGAAGCTTTCTTT. It translates to CAISEFGGVGTEAFF.

This chain joins TRBV5-1 and TRBJ1-4; 7 nucleotides agree with TRBD1. The CDR3 spans 15 residues. CDR1 SGHRS and CDR2 YFSETQ come from the germline V gene. J was trimmed by 3 bases and V by 3 bases; bases with no gene match: 5. CDR3 in amino acids: CASSSGTAPNEKLFF. The CDR3 bases are TGCGCCAGCAGCTCCGGGACAGCGCCTAATGAAAAACTGTTTTTT. Full variable domain (outside the CDR3, taken from reference TRBV5-1 and TRBJ1-4): KAGVTQTPRYLIKTRGQQVTLSCSPISGHRSVSWYQQTPGQGLQFLFEYFSETQRNKGNFPGRFSGRQFSNSRSEMNVSTLELGDSALYLCASSSGTAPNEKLFFGSGTQLSVL.

The chain couples TRBV4-1 to TRBJ1-5; no reliable D call. Germline V gene sequence: CDR1 MGHRA, CDR2 YSYEKL. This CDR3 contains 14 residues. V lost 4 bases to trimming and J lost 0 bases, with 7 bases between them. The DNA of the CDR3 is TGCGCCAGCAGCCTGCAGATTAGCAATCAGCCCCAGCATTTT. Its protein product is CASSLQISNQPQHF.